This entry is about one T cell receptor (beta chain). This receptor's antigen is unknown. Base qualities are missing; no much larger clone stands one base away. The data derive from a study of shared clonotypes between healthy human individuals (dated by TCRdb to the early 2020s). In terms of the full investigation: Three men and a couple of women, aged 18 to 49 years, made up the cohort. Per donor, three plates each were used for CD4 naive and CD4 memory, two for CD8 naive, and one for CD8 memory. To estimate repertoire size and how much clonotype sharing occurs between individuals, the study deeply sequenced the blood TCR repertoires of several healthy adults. Different laboratories and diverse techniques were used to prepare libraries and sequence TCR repertoires, to increase sequencing depth and limit assay-specific biases. Leukapheresis yielded between about 0.8 and 8.9 billion PBMCs per donor. The investigation overall reported the following: Naive subsets generally had larger estimated clonotype richness than memory subsets did. Because the study included a small number of donors, the genetic and exposure-history diversity represented was limited. When several donors were compared, the shared fraction of clonotypes was about 5% for naive CD4, approximately 3.3% for naive CD8, roughly 2.5% for memory CD4, and 0.4% for memory CD8. Compared with non-shared clonotypes, clonotypes shared by all four sorted-subset donors had higher generation probabilities. Only blood was sampled, and tissue TCR repertoires likely differ from those in blood. Pairwise subsampling led to the expectation that sequencing depth would affect the degree of clonotype sharing among donors. Incomplete sequencing was indicated by rarefaction of sorted-subset datasets, despite the large sequencing depth.

Spanning cysteine to phenylalanine, the CDR3 consists of 14 amino acids. This entry keeps only the CDR3 DNA: 42 bases, framed from base 1. V is pruned by 5 bases and J by 2 bases, leaving 5 bases of the junction without a gene match. CDR1 and CDR2, per the germline V gene, are SGHTA and FQGNSA. Using the deep immunoSEQ assay, multiplex PCR amplified TCR CDR3 regions from genomic DNA. Extracted genomic DNA from each cell subset was distributed evenly across all wells of several immunoSEQ 96-well plates, and each plate was treated as a replicate. For sorted subsets, each replicate PCR was loaded with roughly 190 ng genomic DNA, equivalent to 30,000 or so T cell genomes. The purified libraries were quantified using a Qubit 3.0 fluorometer, sized with a Bioanalyzer 2100, and then quantified again using the KAPA Library Quantification kit. A separate single-read 150-cycle Illumina NextSeq 550 flow cell was used to sequence each immunoSEQ 96-well plate. The original methods were these. Because the immunoSEQ output included only junctional sequences and no quality scores, the filtering could not be the same as the filtering used for full-length reads. Sequences were annotated with PyIR, a Python wrapper for IgBLAST v1.9, using IMGT germline references to assign V/J genes and CDR3. Reads were removed for weak V/J assignments (E-value above 1e-6), missing CDR3, stop codons, out-of-frame junctions, or ambiguous translated residues. V3J clonotypes were defined as sequences sharing an identical inferred V gene, J gene, and CDR3 amino acid sequence. To compute the percentage overlap between repertoires, the number of shared unique clonotypes was divided by the size of the smaller repertoire. RTK rarefaction, the Chao1 estimator, and Recon v2.1 estimates of unobserved clonotypes were used to assess repertoire richness. OLGA was used to compute generation probabilities for all TCRbeta clonotypes that the gDNA method yielded from several donors. TCRdb mirrors the immuneACCESS table, restricted to in-frame sequences. Some clones are absent from its copies; in checked studies, under half trace to an unresolved V gene, and the reason for the others is unknown. The V and J calls and clone size come from that table; D and trimming were worked out from the DNA. This sample lists more than 2,000,000 clones; just over 90% were detected once. The ten biggest clones cover over 0.12% of the sample.

The donors were healthy, HIV-negative adults with no recently reported acute infections or vaccinations. Every donor was a Caucasian adult residing in Nashville, Tennessee, USA. Magnetic negative selection was used to enrich CD4+ T cells, after which naive cells were positively selected on CD45RA and the negative fraction became the memory subset. Blood was collected by leukapheresis, and PBMCs were isolated by Ficoll-Histopaque density gradient centrifugation and then cryopreserved in liquid nitrogen vapor phase. Analytical flow cytometry was used to check the purity and quantity of every magnetically sorted T cell population. Genomic DNA was isolated from each sorted fraction and quantified by UV absorbance on a Nanodrop 2000c.

The sequence was obtained from a man aged 18 to 30 in good health. Recombination joined TRBV7-2 with TRBJ1-2; 7 bases in the middle match TRBD1. Sequencing was carried out using naive CD4+ T cells sorted from blood. Sample cell subset or site, as interpreted from the label and publication: CD45RA+ positively selected. The base sequence is TGTGCCAGCAGCGCCGACAGGGAGAACTATGGCTACACCTTC. Translated, it reads CASSADRENYGYTF.